The 22 T cell receptor beta chains listed next were all sequenced from one sample in a study of T cell responses to AZD1222 COVID-19 vaccine. Assay: immunoSEQ multiplex PCR; the TCRdb copy retains only in-frame clones and omits some. Of around 250,000 clones listed, approximately 93% were seen once; the top ten hold 0.5% to 0.7%. Material: peripheral blood, obtained on day 0 of AZD1222 vaccination. The receptors derive from an adult in good health.

The chain recombines TRBV9 with TRBJ1-3; D gene ambiguous. Trimming pared 0 bases from V and 8 bases from J, leaving 12 bases between. Germline loops: CDR1 SGDLS, CDR2 YYNGEE. The CDR3 length is 14 residues. In nucleotides, the CDR3 is TGTGCCAGCAGCGTAGGTGTCACAACAGACACCATATATTTT. As protein: CASSVGVTTDTIYF.

The chain links TRBV3-1 (or the pseudogene TRBV3-2) to TRBJ2-2; no clear D. Trimming took off 0 bases at V and 5 bases at J, with 10 bases between the two ends. This CDR3 has 15 residues. CDR1 LGHDT and CDR2 YNNKEL come from the germline V gene (reference sequence). CDR3 in DNA: TGTGCCAGCAGCCAAGATCCCGTAGTTACCGGGGAGCTGTTTTTT. Amino acid sequence: CASSQDPVVTGELFF.

This chain links TRBV7-8 with TRBJ1-5, with D maybe TRBD1 (6 bases). Per the germline V gene, CDR1 is SGHVS and CDR2 is FQNEAQ. V gave up 2 bases and J gave up 0 bases, with 17 bases separating them. This CDR3 comprises 18 residues. In nucleotides, the CDR3 is TGTGCCAGCAGCTTACGGACCGAACAGGGATATAGCAATCAGCCCCAGCATTTT. Translation: CASSLRTEQGYSNQPQHF.

CDR3 loop: CASSSGLAGNQYF. CDR3 DNA: TGTGCCAGCAGCTCCGGGCTGGCGGGGAACCAGTATTTT. The chain links TRBV7-2 to TRBJ2-3; D may be TRBD2 (6 bases). The ends were cut back, 4 bases at V and 12 bases at J, with 17 bases in the middle. Per the germline V gene, CDR1 is SGHTA and CDR2 is FQGNSA. This CDR3 has 13 amino acids.

The chain combines TRBV3-1 (or the pseudogene TRBV3-2) with TRBJ2-2, with D maybe TRBD1 (5 bases). Germline CDR1 is LGHDT and CDR2 is YNNKEL (reference sequence). Trimming shortened V by 2 bases and J by 0 bases, and 16 bases separated the two germline ends. The CDR3 loop spans 18 amino acids. CDR3 coding DNA: TGTGCCAGCAGCCAACTCCCAAGACAGTACCCGAACACCGGGGAGCTGTTTTTT. Its translation is CASSQLPRQYPNTGELFF.

This clone was detected only once. This sequence joins TRBV2 and TRBJ2-5, with D unclear. Germline loops: CDR1 SNHLY, CDR2 FYNNEI. Trimming removed 3 bases at V and 4 bases at J, with 6 bases between. This CDR3 has 12 amino acids. The CDR3 loop is CASSDYRETQYF. As DNA, the CDR3 is TGTGCCAGCAGTGATTACCGAGAGACCCAGTACTTC.

The CDR3 nucleotides read TGTGCCAGTAGTACCGGGTGGGAGGGCTACACCTTC. This encodes CASSTGWEGYTF. The J gene is TRBJ1-2, the V gene TRBV19; D is unclear. The CDR3 is made up of 12 amino acids. Germline V gene lookup returns CDR1 LNHDA and CDR2 SQIVND (reference sequence). Trimming took off 4 bases at V and 8 bases at J, with 11 bases between the two ends.

This chain uses TRBV25-1 with TRBJ1-4; D not certain. Germline V gives CDR1 MGHDK, CDR2 SYGVNS. V was shortened by 10 bases and J by 2 bases, with 11 bases between the two germline ends. The CDR3 contains 13 residues. CDR3 nucleotide sequence: TGTGCCAACCAAAACTGGACTAATGAAAAACTGTTTTTT. It encodes CANQNWTNEKLFF. The whole variable domain, filled in from reference TRBV25-1 and TRBJ1-4, reads EADIYQTPRYLVIGTGKKITLECSQTMGHDKMYWYQQDPGMELHLIHYSYGVNSTEKGDLSSESTVSRIRTEHFPLTLESARPSHTSQYLCANQNWTNEKLFFGSGTQLSVL.

In nucleotides, the CDR3 is TGTGCCAGCAGCTTACGACACAACACTGAAGCTTTCTTT. Translation: CASSLRHNTEAFF. The rearrangement joins TRBV5-5 to TRBJ1-1; D not resolved. The CDR3 has 13 amino acids. V was pared by 2 bases and J by 2 bases, with 7 bases between. Looked up from germline, CDR1 is SGHKS and CDR2 is YYEKEE (reference sequence).

The rearrangement links TRBV19 to TRBJ2-6; D call uncertain. CDR1 is LNHDA, CDR2 SQIVND, per germline (reference sequence). The CDR3 consists of 18 residues. V was trimmed by 3 bases and J by 0 bases, leaving 15 bases between them. The CDR3 coding sequence is TGTGCCAGTAGTATCCCCGGCAGTTTCGTCTCTGGGGCCAACGTCCTGACTTTC. As protein: CASSIPGSFVSGANVLTF.

The chain combines TRBV6-6 with TRBJ2-3; no definite D call. This CDR3 comprises 12 residues. Germline V gives CDR1 MNHNY, CDR2 SVGAGI (reference sequence). V lost 6 bases to trimming and J lost 9 bases, with 13 bases between them. The CDR3 spells CASRRDMGTQYF. The DNA for the CDR3 is TGTGCCAGCAGGCGAGATATGGGCACGCAGTATTTT.

The chain recombines TRBV28 with TRBJ1-5; possibly TRBD1 for D (5 bases). Germline values: CDR1 MDHEN, CDR2 SYDVKM. The CDR3 is 14 residues long. The V end lost 6 bases, the J end lost 1 base, and 10 bases lay between the germline ends. This CDR3 is CASSSGLSNQPQHF. The CDR3 nucleotides are TGTGCCAGCAGCTCAGGGTTGAGCAATCAGCCCCAGCATTTT.

V gene TRBV28 combines with J gene TRBJ1-2; 8 bases align to TRBD1. In germline, CDR1 is MDHEN, CDR2 SYDVKM. Germline trimming cut 6 bases from V and 3 bases from J; bases unmatched to any gene: 6. The CDR3 is made up of 14 amino acids. As DNA, the CDR3 is TGTGCCAGCAGGCGGACAGGGTCATACTATGGCTACACCTTC. Amino acid sequence: CASRRTGSYYGYTF.

The chain uses TRBV11-2 and TRBJ1-1; D perhaps matches TRBD1 (5 bases). The V gene lost 5 bases and the J gene lost 3 bases, with 13 bases spanning the gap. The CDR3 is 14 residues long. Germline lookup yields CDR1 SGHAT and CDR2 FQNNGV. Here the CDR3 reads CASSPGGGYTEAFF. CDR3 coding DNA: TGTGCCAGCAGCCCCGGGGGGGGGTACACTGAAGCTTTCTTT.

The chain links TRBV5-1 to TRBJ2-1; 7 nucleotides align to TRBD1. The CDR3 consists of 15 residues. The germline gives CDR1 SGHRS, CDR2 YFSETQ. V lost 3 bases to trimming and J lost 0 bases; unmatched junction nucleotides: 3. DNA for the CDR3: TGCGCCAGCAGCTCGGACAGGCCCTCCTACAATGAGCAGTTCTTC. This encodes CASSSDRPSYNEQFF. Variable domain in full (rest from reference TRBV5-1 and TRBJ2-1): KAGVTQTPRYLIKTRGQQVTLSCSPISGHRSVSWYQQTPGQGLQFLFEYFSETQRNKGNFPGRFSGRQFSNSRSEMNVSTLELGDSALYLCASSSDRPSYNEQFFGPGTRLTVL.

The chain recombines TRBV13 with TRBJ1-2; D is unresolved. The ends were cut back, 3 bases at V and 7 bases at J, with 15 bases in the middle. In germline, CDR1 is PRHDT, CDR2 FYEKMQ (reference sequence). CDR3 length equals 14 residues. The CDR3 protein is CASSFPGSQPGYTF. Written as DNA, the CDR3 is TGTGCCAGCAGCTTTCCCGGCAGTCAACCTGGCTACACCTTC. The full variable domain, completed using reference TRBV13 and TRBJ1-2, is AAGVIQSPRHLIKEKRETATLKCYPIPRHDTVYWYQQGPGQDPQFLISFYEKMQSDKGSIPDRFSAQQFSDYHSELNMSSLELGDSALYFCASSFPGSQPGYTFGSGTRLTVV.

The chain recombines TRBV15 with TRBJ1-1; 9 bases agree with TRBD1. The germline V gene encodes CDR1 LNHNV and CDR2 YYDKDF (reference sequence). This CDR3 has 18 amino acids. The ends lost 7 bases at V and 3 bases at J; junction bases unmatched: 18. This CDR3 is CATTPVPAGRDRDTEAFF. For the CDR3, the DNA is TGTGCCACCACCCCGGTCCCAGCAGGCCGGGACAGGGACACTGAAGCTTTCTTT. The full variable domain, its missing parts supplied by reference TRBV15 and TRBJ1-1, is DAMVIQNPRYQVTQFGKPVTLSCSQTLNHNVMYWYQQKSSQAPKLLFHYYDKDFNNEADTPDNFQSRRPNTSFCFLDIRSPGLGDTAMYLCATTPVPAGRDRDTEAFFGQGTRLTVV.

The rearrangement links TRBV4-2 to TRBJ1-2; 8 bases line up with TRBD1. The ends lost 0 bases at V and 8 bases at J; junction bases unmatched: 20. Looked up from germline, CDR1 is LGHNA and CDR2 is YNFKEQ. This CDR3 spans 19 amino acids. The CDR3 bases are TGTGCCAGCAGCCAAGATCTAAACAGGGGGACCTCGAGGCCAAGGGGCTACACCTTC. Translating it yields CASSQDLNRGTSRPRGYTF.

V usage is TRBV10-3 and J usage is TRBJ2-1; D not resolved. The CDR3 loop spans 11 amino acids. The ends were cut back, 8 bases at V and 6 bases at J, with 8 bases in the middle. Germline CDR1 ENHRY, CDR2 SYGVKD. The CDR3 spells CAIGRTNEQFF. CDR3 nucleotides: TGTGCCATCGGCAGAACCAATGAGCAGTTCTTC.

This chain connects TRBV11-1 to TRBJ2-1; D call uncertain. Trimming removed 5 bases at V and 7 bases at J, with 12 bases between. The V gene's germline CDR1 is SGHAT and CDR2 FQDESV (reference sequence). This CDR3 region has 13 residues. The DNA for the CDR3 is TGTGCCAGCAGCGCCCACCCGAGGAATGAGCAGTTCTTC. Its translation is CASSAHPRNEQFF. Full variable domain (missing parts from reference TRBV11-1 and TRBJ2-1): EAEVAQSPRYKITEKSQAVAFWCDPISGHATLYWYRQILGQGPELLVQFQDESVVDDSQLPKDRFSAERLKGVDSTLKIQPAELGDSAMYLCASSAHPRNEQFFGPGTRLTVL.

The genes are TRBV6-2 or TRBV6-3 and TRBJ2-5; the match to TRBD2 covers 12 bases. Looked up from germline, CDR1 is MNHEY and CDR2 is SVGEGT. The CDR3 contains 15 residues. V lost 6 bases and J lost 2; bases outside the gene matches: 4. CDR3 sequence reads: CASSKLAGGQETQYF. The CDR3 nucleotides read TGTGCCAGCAGCAAACTAGCGGGAGGACAAGAGACCCAGTACTTC.

This rearrangement joins TRBV12-3 or TRBV12-4 to TRBJ2-7, with a weak D call TRBD1 (6 bases). The CDR3 spans 13 residues. V gave up 6 bases and J gave up 2 bases, with 11 bases separating them. CDR3 bases: TGTGCCAGCAGCCCCGGGACACCCTACGAGCAGTACTTC. It encodes CASSPGTPYEQYF.